This TCR beta chain stems from a study of blood T cell repertoires in COVID-19. This CDR3 spans 15 amino acids. V was cut by 4 bases and J by 8 bases, with 18 bases left in between. CDR1 is LGHDT, CDR2 YNNKEL, per germline (reference sequence). This table comes from immunoSEQ multiplex PCR, and its TCRdb copy is limited to in-frame clones, with some not included. The repertoire consists of around 120,000 clones, with around 88% occurring once and the leading ten covering around 0.81%. The chain recombines TRBV3-1 (or the pseudogene TRBV3-2) with TRBJ2-4; possible D gene TRBD1, 6 bases. Sequences were obtained from peripheral blood. This sequence was found in a woman aged 45-59 years with active or convalescent COVID-19. The CDR3 sequence is CASSPGPVGGDIQYF. CDR3 DNA sequence: TGTGCCAGCAGCCCCGGTCCGGTAGGGGGAGACATTCAGTACTTC.